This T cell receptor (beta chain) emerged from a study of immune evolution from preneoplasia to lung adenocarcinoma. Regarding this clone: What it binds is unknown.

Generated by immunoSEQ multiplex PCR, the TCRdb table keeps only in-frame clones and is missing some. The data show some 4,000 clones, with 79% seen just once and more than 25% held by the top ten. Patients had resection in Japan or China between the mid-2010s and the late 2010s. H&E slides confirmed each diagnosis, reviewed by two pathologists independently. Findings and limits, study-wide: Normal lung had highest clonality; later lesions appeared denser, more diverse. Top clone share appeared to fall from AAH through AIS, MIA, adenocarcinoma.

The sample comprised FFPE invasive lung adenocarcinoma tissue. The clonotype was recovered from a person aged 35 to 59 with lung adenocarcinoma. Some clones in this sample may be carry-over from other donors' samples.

In DNA form, the CDR3 reads TGTGCCTGGAGGGCCAGGGAGGTTGCTCAGCCCCAGCATTTT. Translated, it gives CAWRAREVAQPQHF. This chain links TRBV30 with TRBJ1-5; D may be TRBD1 (5 bases). The ends were cut back, 3 bases at V and 6 bases at J, with 15 bases in the middle. The CDR3 is 14 residues long. Germline loops: CDR1 GTSNPN, CDR2 SVGIG (reference sequence).